This TCR beta chain was sequenced during a study of T cell responses to AZD1222 COVID-19 vaccine. Study results and limitations: Seropositivity was recorded at baseline in only a handful of AZD1222 recipients. Mostly white British, mostly female donors; authors suggested clonal diversity may be underestimated. The study found vaccine-associated CD4 TCRs spanning spike, dominant at 160-218 and 743-854. The breadth and depth of Spike-specific TCRs increased once two AZD1222 doses had been given.

For this clone: Its specificity is not known.

This CDR3 region has 15 residues. Trimming took 3 bases from V and 0 from J, leaving 10 bases between them. Germline V gene lookup returns CDR1 SGDLS and CDR2 YYNGEE. Assay used: immunoSEQ multiplex PCR; TCRdb lists only in-frame clones, some missing. This table holds over 150,000 clones, around nine tenths found once. V usage is TRBV9 and J usage is TRBJ2-1, with D hard to call. The material was peripheral blood, obtained 28 days after the second AZD1222 dose. The clonotype comes from an adult who received the AZD1222 COVID-19 vaccine. CDR3 region: CASSAATTSYNEQFF. In DNA, the CDR3 is TGTGCCAGCAGCGCTGCAACGACCTCCTACAATGAGCAGTTCTTC.